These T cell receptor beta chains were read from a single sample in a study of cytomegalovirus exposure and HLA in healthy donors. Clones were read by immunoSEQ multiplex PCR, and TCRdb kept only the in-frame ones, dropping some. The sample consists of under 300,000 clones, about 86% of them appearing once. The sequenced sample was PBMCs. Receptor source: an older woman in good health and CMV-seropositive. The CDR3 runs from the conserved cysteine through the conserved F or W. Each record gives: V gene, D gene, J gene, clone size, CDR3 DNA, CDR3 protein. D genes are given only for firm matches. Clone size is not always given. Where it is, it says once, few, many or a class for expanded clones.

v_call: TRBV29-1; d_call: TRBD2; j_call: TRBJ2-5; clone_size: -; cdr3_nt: TGCAGCGTTGCTCCGCTACTAGCGAACAATCAGGAGACCCAGTACTTC; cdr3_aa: CSVAPLLANNQETQYF
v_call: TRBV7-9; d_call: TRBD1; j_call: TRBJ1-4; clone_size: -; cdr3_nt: TGTGCCAGCAGCTTAGAAAGGACAGGGAACGAGAAACTGTTTTTT; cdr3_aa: CASSLERTGNEKLFF
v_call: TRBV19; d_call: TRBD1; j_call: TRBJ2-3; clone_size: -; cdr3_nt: TGTGCCAGTAGTAGCCGGACAGGGTTAGGGACAGATACGCAGTATTTT; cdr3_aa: CASSSRTGLGTDTQYF
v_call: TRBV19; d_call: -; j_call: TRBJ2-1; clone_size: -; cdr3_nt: TGTGCCAGTAGTATAGGTCAGGGTTGGGATGAGCAGTTCTTC; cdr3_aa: CASSIGQGWDEQFF
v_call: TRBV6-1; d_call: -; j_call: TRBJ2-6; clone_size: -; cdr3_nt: TGTGCCAGCAGTGAACGGGGAACCTCAGGGGCCAACGTCCTGACTTTC; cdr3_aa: CASSERGTSGANVLTF
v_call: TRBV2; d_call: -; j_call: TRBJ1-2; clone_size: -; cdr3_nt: TGTGCCAGCAGCCTGGACAGAGCTAACTATGGCTACACCTTC; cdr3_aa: CASSLDRANYGYTF
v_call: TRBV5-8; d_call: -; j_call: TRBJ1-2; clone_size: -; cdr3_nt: TGTGCCAGCAGCTACAGGTTCCCCGATGGCTACACCTTC; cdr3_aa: CASSYRFPDGYTF
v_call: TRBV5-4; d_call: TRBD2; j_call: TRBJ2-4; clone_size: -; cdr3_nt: TGTGCCAGCAGCTTGGGGACTAGCAACATTCAGTACTTC; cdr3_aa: CASSLGTSNIQYF
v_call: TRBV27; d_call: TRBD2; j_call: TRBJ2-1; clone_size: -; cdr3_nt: TGTGCCAGCAGTGCAGCGGGACGCTACAATGAGCAGTTCTTC; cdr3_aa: CASSAAGRYNEQFF
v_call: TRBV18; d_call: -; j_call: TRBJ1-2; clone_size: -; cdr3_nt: TGTGCCAGCTCACCCGGGACACTGGATTATGGCTACACCTTC; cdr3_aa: CASSPGTLDYGYTF
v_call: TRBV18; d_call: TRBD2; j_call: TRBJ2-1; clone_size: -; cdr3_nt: TGTGCCAGCTCGACCGGGACTAGCGGCAATGAGCAGTTCTTC; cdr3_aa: CASSTGTSGNEQFF
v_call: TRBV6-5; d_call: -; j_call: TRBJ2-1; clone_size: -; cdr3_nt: TGTGCCAGCAGCCCCCTCGGTATGAGGAATGAGCAGTTCTTC; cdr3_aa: CASSPLGMRNEQFF
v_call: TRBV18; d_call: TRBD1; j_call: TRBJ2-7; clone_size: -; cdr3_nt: TGTGCCAGCTCACCGGGACAGGGACACTACGAGCAGTACTTC; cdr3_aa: CASSPGQGHYEQYF
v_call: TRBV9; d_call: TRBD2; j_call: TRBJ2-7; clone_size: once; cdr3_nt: TGTGCCAGCAGCACAGCGGGAGACTCCTACGAGCAGTACTTC; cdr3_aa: CASSTAGDSYEQYF
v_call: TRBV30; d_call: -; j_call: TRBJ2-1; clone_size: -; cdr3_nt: TGTGCCTGGGCTACGGGACTTCTGAGAAACAATGAGCAGTTCTTC; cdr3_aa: CAWATGLLRNNEQFF
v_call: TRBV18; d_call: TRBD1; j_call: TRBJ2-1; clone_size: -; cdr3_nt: TGTGCCAGCTCACCACCGAGGGGACAGCTTTACAATGAGCAGTTCTTC; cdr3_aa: CASSPPRGQLYNEQFF
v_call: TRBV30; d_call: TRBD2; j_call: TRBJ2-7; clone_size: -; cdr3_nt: TGTGCCTTTAGCGGGAGGGCCTACGAGCAGTACTTC; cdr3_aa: CAFSGRAYEQYF
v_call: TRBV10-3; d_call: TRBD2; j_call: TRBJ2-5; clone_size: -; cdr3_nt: TGTGCCACTCAAGCGGGAGGGCCCCAAGAGACCCAGTACTTC; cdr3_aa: CATQAGGPQETQYF
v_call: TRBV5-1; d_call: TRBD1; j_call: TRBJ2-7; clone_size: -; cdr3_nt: TGCGCCAGCAGCTCCGGGACAGGGGATCTCGAGCAGTACTTC; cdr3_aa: CASSSGTGDLEQYF
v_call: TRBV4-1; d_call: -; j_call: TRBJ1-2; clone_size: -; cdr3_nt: TGCGCCAGCAGCCAAGGACAGGTTGGGAACTATGGCTACACCTTC; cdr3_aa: CASSQGQVGNYGYTF
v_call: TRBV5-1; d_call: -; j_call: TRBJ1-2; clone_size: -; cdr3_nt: TGCGCCAGCAGCCCCGAGGGGAGGGAGGGCTACACCTTC; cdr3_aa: CASSPEGREGYTF
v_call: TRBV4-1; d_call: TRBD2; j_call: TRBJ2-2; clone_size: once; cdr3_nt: TGCGCCAGCAGCCAGTTTCTAGCGGGCGGTAGCACCGGGGAGCTGTTTTTT; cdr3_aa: CASSQFLAGGSTGELFF
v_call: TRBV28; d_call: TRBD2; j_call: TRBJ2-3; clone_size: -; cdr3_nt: TGTGCCAGCAGTCAATCCCGCGGGAGCAGGTTAGATACGCAGTATTTT; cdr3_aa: CASSQSRGSRLDTQYF
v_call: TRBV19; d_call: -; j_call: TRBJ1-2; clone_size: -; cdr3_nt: TGTGCCAGTAGTATGGCTGGTGGCTACACCTTC; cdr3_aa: CASSMAGGYTF
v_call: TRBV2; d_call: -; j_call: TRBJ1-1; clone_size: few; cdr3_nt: TGTGCCAGCAGTGACAGGGGCCTCGGCACTGAAGCTTTCTTT; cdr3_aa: CASSDRGLGTEAFF
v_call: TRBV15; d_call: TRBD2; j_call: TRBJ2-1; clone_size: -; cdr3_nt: TGTGCCACCAGCAGACCGGGAGGGCACCGGTACGATGAGCAGTTCTTC; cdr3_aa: CATSRPGGHRYDEQFF
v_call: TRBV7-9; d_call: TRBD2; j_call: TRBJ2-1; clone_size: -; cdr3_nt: TGTGCCAGCAGCCCTACTAGCGGGAGCGCCTACAATGAGCAGTTCTTC; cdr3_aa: CASSPTSGSAYNEQFF
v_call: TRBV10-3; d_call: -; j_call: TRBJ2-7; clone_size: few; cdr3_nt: TGTGCCATCAGTGATTCTCTGGGAGCCGCGAGTGGCGGGACCTACGAGCAGTACTTC; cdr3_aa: CAISDSLGAASGGTYEQYF
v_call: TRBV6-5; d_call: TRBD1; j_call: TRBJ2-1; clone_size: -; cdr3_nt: TGTGCCAGCAGTTACTCGGGAGGACAGGGGATGAATGAGCAGTTCTTC; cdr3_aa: CASSYSGGQGMNEQFF
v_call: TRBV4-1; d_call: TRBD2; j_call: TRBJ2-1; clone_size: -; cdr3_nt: TGCGCCAGCAGCAGAGGGACTAGCGGGCTGAATGAGCAGTTCTTC; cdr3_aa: CASSRGTSGLNEQFF
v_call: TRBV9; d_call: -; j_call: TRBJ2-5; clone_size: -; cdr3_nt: TGTGCCAGCAGCGCGACTTTAAGGGAGACCCAGTACTTC; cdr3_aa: CASSATLRETQYF
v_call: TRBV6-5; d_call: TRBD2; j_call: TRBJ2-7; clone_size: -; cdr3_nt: TGTGCCAGCAGATTACTAGCGGGAGACGAGCAGTACTTC; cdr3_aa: CASRLLAGDEQYF
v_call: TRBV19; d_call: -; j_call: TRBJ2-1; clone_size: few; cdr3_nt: TGTGCCAGTAGTAGTTTAGCGGCAGGCAATGAGCAGTTCTTC; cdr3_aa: CASSSLAAGNEQFF
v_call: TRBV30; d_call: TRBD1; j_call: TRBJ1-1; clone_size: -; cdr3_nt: TGTGCCTGGAGAAGGGACAGTAGCTTAGCTGAAGCTTTCTTT; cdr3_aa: CAWRRDSSLAEAFF
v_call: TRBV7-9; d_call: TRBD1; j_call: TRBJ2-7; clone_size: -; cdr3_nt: TGTGCCAGCAGCGTACAGGGGATAGGATACGAGCAGTACTTC; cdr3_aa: CASSVQGIGYEQYF
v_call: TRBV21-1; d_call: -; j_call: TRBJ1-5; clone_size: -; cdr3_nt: TGTGCCAGCAGCCCACGATCGGGACAGTCTAATCAGCCCCAGCATTTT; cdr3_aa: CASSPRSGQSNQPQHF
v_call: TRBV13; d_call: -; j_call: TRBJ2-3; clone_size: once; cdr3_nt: TGTGCCAGCAGCCCGAACAGACGAGATACGCAGTATTTT; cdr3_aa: CASSPNRRDTQYF
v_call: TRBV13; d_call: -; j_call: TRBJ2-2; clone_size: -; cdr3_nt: TGTGCCAGCAGCTTAGGTCAGGGGAACACCGGGGAGCTGTTTTTT; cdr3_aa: CASSLGQGNTGELFF
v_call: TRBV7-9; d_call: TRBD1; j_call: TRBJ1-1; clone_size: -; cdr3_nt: TGTGCCAGCAGCCCCAGGGGGGCATCGGGCACTGAAGCTTTCTTT; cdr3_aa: CASSPRGASGTEAFF
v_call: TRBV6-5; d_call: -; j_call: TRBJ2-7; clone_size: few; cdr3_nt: TGTGCCAGCAGTTCGGTCGCTATTGGAAACTACGAGCAGTACTTC; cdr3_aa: CASSSVAIGNYEQYF
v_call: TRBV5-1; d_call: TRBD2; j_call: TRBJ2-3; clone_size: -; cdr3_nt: TGCGCCAGCAGCAGTAGTACTCTAGCGGGAGGGCGGACAGATACGCAGTATTTT; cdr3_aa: CASSSSTLAGGRTDTQYF
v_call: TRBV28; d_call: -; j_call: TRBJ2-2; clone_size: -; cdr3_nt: TGTGCCAGCAGTTTGTCCCAGGGTCACACCGGGGAGCTGTTTTTT; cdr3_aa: CASSLSQGHTGELFF
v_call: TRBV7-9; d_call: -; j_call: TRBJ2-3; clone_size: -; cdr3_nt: TGTGCCAGCAGCTTAGAGGGGGGGTCGCCAATAGATACGCAGTATTTT; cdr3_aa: CASSLEGGSPIDTQYF
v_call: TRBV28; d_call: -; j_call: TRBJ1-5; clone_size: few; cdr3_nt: TGTGCCACCACCCAACAGGGTTATGGACAGCCCCAGCATTTT; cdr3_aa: CATTQQGYGQPQHF
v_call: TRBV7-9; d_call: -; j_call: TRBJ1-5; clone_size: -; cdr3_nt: TGTGCCAGCAGCTTAATGGGGCCAGGGGATAGCAATCAGCCCCAGCATTTT; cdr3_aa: CASSLMGPGDSNQPQHF
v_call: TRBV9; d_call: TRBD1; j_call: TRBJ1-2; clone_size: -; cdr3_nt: TGTGCCAGCAGCGTAGCTGGGACAGAGGTCTATGGCTACACCTTC; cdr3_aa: CASSVAGTEVYGYTF
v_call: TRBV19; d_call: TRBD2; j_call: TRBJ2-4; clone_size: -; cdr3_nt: TGTGCCAGTAGTATGACCGGGACTAGCGGTTATCTAGCCAAAAACATTCAGTACTTC; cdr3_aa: CASSMTGTSGYLAKNIQYF
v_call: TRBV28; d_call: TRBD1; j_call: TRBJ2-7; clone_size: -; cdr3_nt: TGTGCCAGCAGTTTGACAGGGGGCTACGAGCAGTACTTC; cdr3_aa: CASSLTGGYEQYF
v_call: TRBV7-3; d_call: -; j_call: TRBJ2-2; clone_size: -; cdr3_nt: TGTGCCAGCAGCCTCGACTGGAACACCGGGGAGCTGTTTTTT; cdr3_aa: CASSLDWNTGELFF
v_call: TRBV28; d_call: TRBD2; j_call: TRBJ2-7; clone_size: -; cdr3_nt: TGTGCCAGCAGTTTCGGGGCGGGAGGAAGTTTTCCGTCCCTCTACGAGCAGTACTTC; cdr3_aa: CASSFGAGGSFPSLYEQYF
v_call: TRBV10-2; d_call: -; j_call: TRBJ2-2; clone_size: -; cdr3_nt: TGCGCCAGCAGAAGACAGGCGAACACCGGGGAGCTGTTTTTT; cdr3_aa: CASRRQANTGELFF
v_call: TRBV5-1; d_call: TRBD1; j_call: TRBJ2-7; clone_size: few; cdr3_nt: TGCGCCAGCAGCTTGTTAGGACAGGGGCCCTACGAGCAGTACTTC; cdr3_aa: CASSLLGQGPYEQYF
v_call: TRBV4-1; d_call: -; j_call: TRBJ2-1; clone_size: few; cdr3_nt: TGCGCCAGCAGCCAAGTTGCCGGAGAGCGGTTCTTC; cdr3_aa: CASSQVAGERFF